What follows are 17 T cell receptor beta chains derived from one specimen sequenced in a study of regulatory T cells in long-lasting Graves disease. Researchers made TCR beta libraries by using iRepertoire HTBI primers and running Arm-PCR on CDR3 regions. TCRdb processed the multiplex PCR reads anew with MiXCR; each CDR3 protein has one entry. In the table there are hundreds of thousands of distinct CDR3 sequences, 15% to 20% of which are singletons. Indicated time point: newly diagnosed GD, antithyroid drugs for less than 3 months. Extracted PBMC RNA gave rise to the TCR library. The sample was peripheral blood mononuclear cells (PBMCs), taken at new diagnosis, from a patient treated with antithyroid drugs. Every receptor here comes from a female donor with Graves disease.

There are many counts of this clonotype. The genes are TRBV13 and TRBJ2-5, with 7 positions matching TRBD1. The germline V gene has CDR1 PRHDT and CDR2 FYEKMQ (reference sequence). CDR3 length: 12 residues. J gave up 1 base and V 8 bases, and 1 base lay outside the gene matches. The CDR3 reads CASGQAQETQYF. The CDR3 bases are TGTGCCAGCGGACAGGCCCAAGAGACCCAGTACTTC.

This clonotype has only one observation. CDR3 in amino acids: CASSRELISTDTQYF. The CDR3 DNA sequence: TGTGCCAGCTCTCGGGAACTAATCAGCACAGATACGCAGTATTTT. The chain combines TRBV18 with TRBJ2-3; the D gene is possibly TRBD2 (5 bases). Germline CDR1 is KGHSH and CDR2 is LQKENI. There are 15 residues in the CDR3. V was cut by 6 bases and J by 0 bases, with 13 bases left in between. The full variable domain, with the rest looked up from reference TRBV18 and TRBJ2-3, is NAGVMQNPRHLVRRRGQEARLRCSPMKGHSHVYWYRQLPEEGLKFMVYLQKENIIDESGMPKERFSAEFPKEGPSILRIQQVVRGDSAAYFCASSRELISTDTQYFGPGTRLTVL.

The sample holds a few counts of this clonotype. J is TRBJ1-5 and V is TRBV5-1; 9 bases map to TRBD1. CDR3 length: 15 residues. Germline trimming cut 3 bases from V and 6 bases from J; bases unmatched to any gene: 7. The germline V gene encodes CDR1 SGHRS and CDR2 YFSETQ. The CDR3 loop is CASSSQGAPGQPQHF. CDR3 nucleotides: TGCGCCAGCAGCTCACAGGGGGCGCCGGGTCAGCCCCAGCATTTT.

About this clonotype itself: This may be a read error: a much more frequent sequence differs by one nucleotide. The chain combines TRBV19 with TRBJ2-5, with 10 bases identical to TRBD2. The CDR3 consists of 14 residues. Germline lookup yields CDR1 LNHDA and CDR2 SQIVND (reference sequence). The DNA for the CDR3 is TGTACCAGTAGTATACTAGCGGGAAGGGAGACCCAGTACTTC. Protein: CTSSILAGRETQYF.

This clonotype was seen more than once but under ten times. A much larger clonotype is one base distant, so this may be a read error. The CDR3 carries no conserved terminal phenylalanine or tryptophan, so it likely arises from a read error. This chain's CDR3 is CATSAPGQGKSGYTL. CDR3 nucleotide sequence: TGTGCCACCAGTGCTCCGGGACAGGGAAAGAGTGGCTACACCCTC. This chain connects TRBV24-1 to TRBJ1-2; 9 bases match TRBD1. V lost 5 bases and J lost 7; bases outside the gene matches: 10. CDR3 length: 15 amino acids. Germline V gene sequence: CDR1 KGHDR, CDR2 SFDVKD.

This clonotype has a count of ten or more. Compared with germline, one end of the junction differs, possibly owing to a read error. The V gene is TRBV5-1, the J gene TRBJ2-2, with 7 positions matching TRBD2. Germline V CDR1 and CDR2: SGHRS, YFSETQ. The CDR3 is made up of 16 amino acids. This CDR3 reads CASSLGLAENTGELFF. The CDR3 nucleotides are TGTGCCAGCAGCTTAGGGCTAGCGGAAAACACCGGGGAGCTGTTTTTT.

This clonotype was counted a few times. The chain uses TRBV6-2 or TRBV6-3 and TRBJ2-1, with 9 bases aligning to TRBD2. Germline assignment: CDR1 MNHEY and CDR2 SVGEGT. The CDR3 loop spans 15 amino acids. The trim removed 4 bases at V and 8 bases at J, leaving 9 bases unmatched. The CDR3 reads CASSSAGTSIDEQFF. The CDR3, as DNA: TGTGCCAGCAGTTCCGCCGGGACTAGCATCGATGAGCAGTTCTTC.

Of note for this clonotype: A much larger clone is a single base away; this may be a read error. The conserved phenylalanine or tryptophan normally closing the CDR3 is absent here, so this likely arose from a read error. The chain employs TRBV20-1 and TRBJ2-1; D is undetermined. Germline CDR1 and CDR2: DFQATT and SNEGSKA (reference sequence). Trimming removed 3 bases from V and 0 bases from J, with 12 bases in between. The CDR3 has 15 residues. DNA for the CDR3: TGCAGTGCTAGTTCGGGCACGATCTCCTACAATGAGCAGTTCGTC. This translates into CSASSGTISYNEQFV.

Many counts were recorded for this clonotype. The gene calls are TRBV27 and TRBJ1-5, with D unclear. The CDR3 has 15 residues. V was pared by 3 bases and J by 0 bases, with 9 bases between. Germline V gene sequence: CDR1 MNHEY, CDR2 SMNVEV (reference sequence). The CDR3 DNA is TGTGCCAGCAGTTTCGTGGGTTATAGCAATCAGCCCCAGCATTTT. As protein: CASSFVGYSNQPQHF.

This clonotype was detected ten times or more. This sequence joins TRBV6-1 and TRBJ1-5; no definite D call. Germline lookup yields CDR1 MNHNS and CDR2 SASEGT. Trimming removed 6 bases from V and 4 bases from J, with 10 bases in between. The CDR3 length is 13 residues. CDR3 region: CASRITQNQPQHF. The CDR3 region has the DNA TGTGCCAGCAGGATCACACAGAATCAGCCCCAGCATTTT.

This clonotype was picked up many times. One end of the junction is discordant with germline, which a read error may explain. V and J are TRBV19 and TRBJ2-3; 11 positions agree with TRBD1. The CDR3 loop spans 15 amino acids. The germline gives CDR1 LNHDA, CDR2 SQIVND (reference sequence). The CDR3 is CASSPWTGGTDTQYF. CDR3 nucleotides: TGTGCCAGTAGTCCCTGGACAGGGGGCACCGATACGCAGTATTTT.

The CDR3 sequence is CSAGIRSKTYEQYF. The DNA for the CDR3 is TGCAGTGCTGGAATTAGGTCCAAAACCTACGAGCAGTACTTC. V gene TRBV20-1 combines with J gene TRBJ2-7; D gene unclear. Germline assignment: CDR1 DFQATT and CDR2 SNEGSKA (reference sequence). Trimming pared 5 bases from V and 2 bases from J, leaving 16 bases between. The CDR3 is 14 amino acids.

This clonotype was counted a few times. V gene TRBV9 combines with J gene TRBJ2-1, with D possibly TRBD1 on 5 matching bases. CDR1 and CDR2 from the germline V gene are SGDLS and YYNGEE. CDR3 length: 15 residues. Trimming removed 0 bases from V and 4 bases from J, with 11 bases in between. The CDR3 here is CASSVGGGRYNEQFF. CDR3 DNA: TGTGCCAGCAGCGTAGGGGGCGGTCGGTACAATGAGCAGTTCTTC.

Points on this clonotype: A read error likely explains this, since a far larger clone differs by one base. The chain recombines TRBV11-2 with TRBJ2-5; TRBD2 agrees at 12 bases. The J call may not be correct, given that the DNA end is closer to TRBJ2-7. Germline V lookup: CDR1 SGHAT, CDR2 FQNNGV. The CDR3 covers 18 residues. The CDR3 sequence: CASSLGLAGEVPSYEQYF. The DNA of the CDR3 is TGTGCCAGCAGCTTAGGACTAGCGGGAGAGGTCCCTTCCTACGAGCAGTACTTC.

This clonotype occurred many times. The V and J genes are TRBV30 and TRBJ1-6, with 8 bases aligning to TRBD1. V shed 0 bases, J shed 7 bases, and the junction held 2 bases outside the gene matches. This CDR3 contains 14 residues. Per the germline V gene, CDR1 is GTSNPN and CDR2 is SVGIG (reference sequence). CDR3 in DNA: TGTGCCTGGAGTGTCGGGACAGGAAATTCACCCCTCCACTTT. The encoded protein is CAWSVGTGNSPLHF. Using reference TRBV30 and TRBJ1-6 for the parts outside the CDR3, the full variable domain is SQTIHQWPATLVQPVGSPLSLECTVEGTSNPNLYWYRQAAGRGLQLLFYSVGIGQISSEVPQNLSASRPQDRQFILSSKKLLLSDSGFYLCAWSVGTGNSPLHFGNGTRLTVT.

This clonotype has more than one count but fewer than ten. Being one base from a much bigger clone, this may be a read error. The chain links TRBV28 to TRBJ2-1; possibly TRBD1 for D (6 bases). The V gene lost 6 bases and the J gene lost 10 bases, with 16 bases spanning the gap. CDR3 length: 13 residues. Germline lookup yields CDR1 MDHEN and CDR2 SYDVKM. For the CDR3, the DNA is TGTGCCAGCAGAACAACAGGGATCGACGAGCAGTTCTTC. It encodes CASRTTGIDEQFF.

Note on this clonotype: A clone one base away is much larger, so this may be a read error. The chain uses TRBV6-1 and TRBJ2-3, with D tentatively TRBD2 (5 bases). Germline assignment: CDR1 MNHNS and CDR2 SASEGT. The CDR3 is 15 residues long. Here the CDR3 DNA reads TGTGCCAGCAGTGGAGGGCACTTTAGCACAGAAACGCAGTATTTT. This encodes CASSGGHFSTETQYF.